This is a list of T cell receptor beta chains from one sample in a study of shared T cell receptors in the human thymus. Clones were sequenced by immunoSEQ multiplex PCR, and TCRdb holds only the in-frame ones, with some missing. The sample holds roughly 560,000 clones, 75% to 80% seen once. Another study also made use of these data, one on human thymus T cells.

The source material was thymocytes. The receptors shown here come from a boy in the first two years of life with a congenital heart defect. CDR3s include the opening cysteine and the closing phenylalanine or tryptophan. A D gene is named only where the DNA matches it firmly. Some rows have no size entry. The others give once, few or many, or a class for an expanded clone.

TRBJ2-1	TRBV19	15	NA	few	CASSMSRGSYNEQFF	TGTGCCAGTAGTATGAGTAGGGGGTCCTACAATGAGCAGTTCTTC
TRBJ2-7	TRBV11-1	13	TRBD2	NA	CASSAQRENEQYF	TGTGCCAGCAGCGCTCAGCGGGAGAACGAGCAGTACTTC
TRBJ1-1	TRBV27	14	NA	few	CASSSDSYNTEAFF	TGTGCCAGCAGTTCGGACAGCTACAACACTGAAGCTTTCTTT
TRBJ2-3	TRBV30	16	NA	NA	CAWSVPGSGLTDTQYF	TGTGCCTGGAGTGTACCGGGTAGCGGCCTCACAGATACGCAGTATTTT
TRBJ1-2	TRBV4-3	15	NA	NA	CASSQGARANYGYTF	TGCGCCAGCAGCCAAGGGGCCAGAGCTAACTATGGCTACACCTTC
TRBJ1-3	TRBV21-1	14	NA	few	CASSEENSGNTIYF	TGTGCCAGCAGCGAGGAGAATTCTGGAAACACCATATATTTT
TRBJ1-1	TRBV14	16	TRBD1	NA	CASSQGTGGTNTEAFF	TGTGCCAGCAGCCAAGGGACAGGAGGCACGAACACTGAAGCTTTCTTT
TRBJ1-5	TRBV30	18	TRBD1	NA	CAWSVLEGGQGADQPQHF	TGTGCCTGGAGTGTACTAGAGGGGGGACAGGGGGCGGATCAGCCCCAGCATTTT
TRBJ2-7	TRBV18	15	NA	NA	CASSIRRGSSYEQYF	TGTGCCAGTTCCATTAGGAGGGGAAGCTCCTACGAGCAGTACTTC
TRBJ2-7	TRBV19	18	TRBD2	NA	CASSPGLASGRAGGEQYF	TGTGCCAGTAGTCCGGGGTTGGCTAGCGGGAGGGCCGGAGGTGAGCAGTACTTC
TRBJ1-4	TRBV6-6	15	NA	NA	CASRLAGGRNEKLFF	TGTGCCAGCAGGCTCGCGGGGGGGCGAAATGAAAAACTGTTTTTT
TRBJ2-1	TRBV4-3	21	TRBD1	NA	CASSQEFEEGLRDRTGNEQFF	TGCGCCAGCAGCCAAGAGTTCGAAGAAGGTCTCCGGGACAGGACGGGCAATGAGCAGTTCTTC
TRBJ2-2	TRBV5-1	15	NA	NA	CASSLAQTNTGELFF	TGCGCCAGCAGCTTGGCACAGACCAACACCGGGGAGCTGTTTTTT
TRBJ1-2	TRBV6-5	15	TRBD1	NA	CASSPWGQGRDGYTF	TGTGCCAGCAGCCCCTGGGGACAGGGACGGGACGGCTACACCTTC
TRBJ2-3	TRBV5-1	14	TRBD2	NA	CASSPGTRSDTQYF	TGCGCCAGCAGTCCCGGGACTAGGTCAGATACGCAGTATTTT
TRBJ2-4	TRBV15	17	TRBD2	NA	CATSGRLAGEAKNIQYF	TGTGCCACCAGCGGACGTCTAGCGGGAGAAGCCAAAAACATTCAGTACTTC
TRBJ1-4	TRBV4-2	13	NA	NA	CASSPKHREKLFF	TGTGCCAGCAGCCCGAAACACAGAGAAAAACTGTTTTTT
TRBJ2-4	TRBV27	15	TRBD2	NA	CASSARTSGRNIQYF	TGTGCCAGCAGTGCCCGGACTAGCGGGAGGAACATTCAGTACTTC
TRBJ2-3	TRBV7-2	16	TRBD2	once	CASSLGASGIRDTQYF	TGTGCCAGCAGCTTGGGGGCTAGCGGGATAAGAGATACGCAGTATTTT
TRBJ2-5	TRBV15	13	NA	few	CATSRDYSETQYF	TGTGCCACCAGCAGAGATTACTCAGAGACCCAGTACTTC
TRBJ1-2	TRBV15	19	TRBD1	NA	CATSRVVTPGTERNYGYTF	TGTGCCACCAGCAGAGTGGTTACACCCGGGACAGAAAGAAACTATGGCTACACCTTC
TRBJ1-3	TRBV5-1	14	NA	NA	CASSPRDRKNTIYF	TGCGCCAGCAGCCCCCGGGATCGGAAAAACACCATATATTTT
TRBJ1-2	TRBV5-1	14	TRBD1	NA	CASSRPGQNYGYTF	TGCGCCAGCAGCCGACCGGGACAGAACTATGGCTACACCTTC
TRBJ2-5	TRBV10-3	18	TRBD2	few	CAISERRGASGRLETQYF	TGTGCCATCAGTGAGCGCCGGGGGGCTAGCGGGAGACTGGAGACCCAGTACTTC
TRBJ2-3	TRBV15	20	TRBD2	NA	CATSSPPRGQTSREADTQYF	TGTGCCACCAGCAGTCCCCCCCGCGGGCAGACTAGCAGAGAGGCAGATACGCAGTATTTT
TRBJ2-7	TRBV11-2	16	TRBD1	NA	CASSLDPPGQGPEQYF	TGTGCCAGCAGCTTAGATCCCCCGGGACAGGGACCCGAGCAGTACTTC
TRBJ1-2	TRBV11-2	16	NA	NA	CASSTHAWGRIYGYTF	TGTGCCAGCAGCACCCACGCCTGGGGGCGCATCTATGGCTACACCTTC
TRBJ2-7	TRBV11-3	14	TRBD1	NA	CASSTGTGGYEQYF	TGTGCCAGCAGCACCGGGACAGGGGGTTACGAGCAGTACTTC
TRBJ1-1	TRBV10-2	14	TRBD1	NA	CASSQTGTGTEAFF	TGCGCCAGCAGTCAGACAGGGACCGGGACTGAAGCTTTCTTT
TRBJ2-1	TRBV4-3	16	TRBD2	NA	CASSRRPGLAGNEQFF	TGCGCCAGCAGCCGAAGACCGGGACTAGCGGGGAATGAGCAGTTCTTC
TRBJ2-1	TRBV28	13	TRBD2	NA	CASARGGRNEQFF	TGTGCCAGCGCCCGGGGGGGGCGCAATGAGCAGTTCTTC
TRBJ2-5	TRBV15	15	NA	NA	CATSRVRTPEETQYF	TGTGCCACCAGCAGAGTTCGGACTCCTGAAGAGACCCAGTACTTC
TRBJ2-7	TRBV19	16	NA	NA	CASSLTSRGAPYEQYF	TGTGCCAGTAGTCTGACGAGTCGGGGGGCCCCCTACGAGCAGTACTTC
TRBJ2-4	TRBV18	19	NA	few	CASSPAWGGEVLAKNIQYF	TGTGCCAGCTCACCAGCATGGGGGGGCGAGGTGCTAGCCAAAAACATTCAGTACTTC
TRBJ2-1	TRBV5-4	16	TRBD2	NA	CASSFSSGGFYNEQFF	TGTGCCAGCAGCTTCTCTAGCGGAGGCTTCTACAATGAGCAGTTCTTC
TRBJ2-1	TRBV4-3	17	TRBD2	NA	CASSQAHRGERDNEQFF	TGCGCCAGCAGCCAAGCCCACCGGGGGGAAAGGGACAATGAGCAGTTCTTC
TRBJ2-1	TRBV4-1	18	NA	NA	CASSQGFFAAPERNEQFF	TGCGCCAGCAGCCAAGGGTTCTTCGCGGCCCCAGAAAGGAATGAGCAGTTCTTC
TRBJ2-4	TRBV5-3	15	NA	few	CARSFVLVAKNIQYF	TGTGCCAGAAGCTTCGTTCTCGTAGCCAAAAACATTCAGTACTTC
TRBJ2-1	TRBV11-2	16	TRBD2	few	CASSLGLAGVANEQFF	TGTGCCAGCAGCTTAGGACTAGCGGGGGTGGCCAATGAGCAGTTCTTC
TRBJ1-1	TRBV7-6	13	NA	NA	CASSLLGGSQAFF	TGTGCCAGCAGCCTGCTCGGCGGGTCTCAAGCTTTCTTT
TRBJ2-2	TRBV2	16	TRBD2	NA	CASSGLAGRNTGELFF	TGTGCCAGCAGTGGACTAGCGGGCCGTAACACCGGGGAGCTGTTTTTT
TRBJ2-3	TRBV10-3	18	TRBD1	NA	CAISEPTGGRASTDTQYF	TGTGCCATCAGTGAACCGACAGGGGGCAGGGCTAGCACAGATACGCAGTATTTT
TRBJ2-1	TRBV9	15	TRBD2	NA	CASSVELAGGKEQFF	TGTGCCAGCAGCGTAGAACTAGCGGGAGGGAAGGAGCAGTTCTTC
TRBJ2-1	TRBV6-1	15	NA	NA	CASRYPGGIHNEQFF	TGTGCCAGCCGGTACCCTGGGGGGATCCACAATGAGCAGTTCTTC
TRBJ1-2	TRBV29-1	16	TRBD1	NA	CSVEREWTGADYGYTF	TGCAGCGTTGAAAGGGAGTGGACAGGGGCGGACTATGGCTACACCTTC
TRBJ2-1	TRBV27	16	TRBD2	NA	CASRDPSGRQYNEQFF	TGTGCCAGCAGGGACCCGAGCGGGAGGCAATACAATGAGCAGTTCTTC
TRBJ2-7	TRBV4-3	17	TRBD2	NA	CASSQGMSGRPPVEQYF	TGCGCCAGCAGCCAAGGAATGAGCGGGAGGCCCCCCGTCGAGCAGTACTTC
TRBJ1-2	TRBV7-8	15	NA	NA	CASSLGVQGSYGYTF	TGTGCCAGCAGCTTAGGAGTACAGGGTTCCTATGGCTACACCTTC
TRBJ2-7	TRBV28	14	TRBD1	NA	CASSFRDREYEQYF	TGTGCCAGCAGTTTTAGGGACAGGGAATACGAGCAGTACTTC
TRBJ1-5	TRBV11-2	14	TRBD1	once	CASSHGQVNQPQHF	TGTGCCAGCAGCCACGGACAGGTCAATCAGCCCCAGCATTTT